These T cell receptor beta chains were read from a single sample in a study of blood T cell repertoires in COVID-19. The data were produced by immunoSEQ multiplex PCR, yet TCRdb's version contains in-frame clones alone and is incomplete. Of some 150,000 clones in the sample, 70% to 90% were seen once. Sequencing was performed on peripheral blood. The receptor source for this set is a man between 70 and 80 years old with acute or convalescent COVID-19. The conserved cysteine and the conserved F or W are not part of the CDR3 here. The D gene is left open where the match is weak.

v_call: TRBV7-2
j_call: TRBJ1-6
d_call: .
cdr3_aa: ASSLAPEYRLH

v_call: TRBV28
j_call: TRBJ2-5
d_call: .
cdr3_aa: ASSNKGPDSPQETQY

v_call: TRBV6-4
j_call: TRBJ1-5
d_call: TRBD1
cdr3_aa: ASSDGTYRGFNGNQPQH

v_call: TRBV3-1/TRBV3-2
j_call: TRBJ2-4
d_call: .
cdr3_aa: ASSQEPGTKNIQY

v_call: TRBV11-3
j_call: TRBJ2-3
d_call: TRBD1
cdr3_aa: ASSQGQNTDTQY

v_call: TRBV2
j_call: TRBJ2-7
d_call: TRBD2
cdr3_aa: ASRTSGRYEQY

v_call: TRBV28
j_call: TRBJ1-6
d_call: .
cdr3_aa: ASSAGGSSYNSPLH

v_call: TRBV19
j_call: TRBJ1-4
d_call: .
cdr3_aa: ASSGQLGLEKLF

v_call: TRBV9
j_call: TRBJ1-6
d_call: TRBD1
cdr3_aa: ASSLTSGTEFSPLH

v_call: TRBV4-2
j_call: TRBJ2-7
d_call: .
cdr3_aa: ASSQDASGTPRSSYEQY

v_call: TRBV7-2
j_call: TRBJ2-5
d_call: TRBD1
cdr3_aa: ASSFPGQGAWTQY

v_call: TRBV11-3
j_call: TRBJ2-1
d_call: .
cdr3_aa: ASSSDTYNEQF

v_call: TRBV15
j_call: TRBJ1-2
d_call: .
cdr3_aa: ATSRDAGRHGYT

v_call: TRBV11-1
j_call: TRBJ2-5
d_call: TRBD2
cdr3_aa: ASSPLAGETQY

v_call: TRBV11-3
j_call: TRBJ2-2
d_call: TRBD2
cdr3_aa: ASSAGTSGRAGELF

v_call: TRBV5-1
j_call: TRBJ2-7
d_call: TRBD2
cdr3_aa: ASSLGGRAIYEQY

v_call: TRBV29-1
j_call: TRBJ2-7
d_call: TRBD1
cdr3_aa: SVDGTGASGQY

v_call: TRBV5-8
j_call: TRBJ2-7
d_call: TRBD1
cdr3_aa: ASSFETGSREQY

v_call: TRBV21-1
j_call: TRBJ2-7
d_call: .
cdr3_aa: ASSKLRTSGSTNEQY

v_call: TRBV28
j_call: TRBJ2-3
d_call: .
cdr3_aa: ASSFVAGTDTQY

v_call: TRBV5-6
j_call: TRBJ2-3
d_call: TRBD2
cdr3_aa: ASSLLVSGRVPDTQY

v_call: TRBV28
j_call: TRBJ2-7
d_call: TRBD2
cdr3_aa: ASSLVSGAPGEQY

v_call: TRBV5-1
j_call: TRBJ2-5
d_call: TRBD1
cdr3_aa: ASSWGQIQETQY

v_call: TRBV20-1
j_call: TRBJ2-1
d_call: .
cdr3_aa: SASLGGSYNEQF

v_call: TRBV7-3
j_call: TRBJ2-2
d_call: TRBD2
cdr3_aa: ASSIGTSGRAFDTGELF

v_call: TRBV4-1
j_call: TRBJ1-5
d_call: .
cdr3_aa: ASSQDQQGINQPQH

v_call: TRBV6-5
j_call: TRBJ2-5
d_call: TRBD2
cdr3_aa: ASTLAGEETQY

v_call: TRBV14
j_call: TRBJ1-6
d_call: TRBD1
cdr3_aa: ASSEAGTAFPLH

v_call: TRBV10-3
j_call: TRBJ2-2
d_call: TRBD1
cdr3_aa: AISESGQGANTGELF

v_call: TRBV9
j_call: TRBJ2-2
d_call: .
cdr3_aa: ASSVAASSNPGELF

v_call: TRBV7-2
j_call: TRBJ1-1
d_call: TRBD1
cdr3_aa: ASSLGTAMNTEAF

v_call: TRBV28
j_call: TRBJ2-3
d_call: .
cdr3_aa: ASSPGGTDTQY

v_call: TRBV7-6
j_call: TRBJ2-7
d_call: TRBD2
cdr3_aa: ASSLYGTRVDEQY

v_call: TRBV7-8
j_call: TRBJ2-7
d_call: TRBD2
cdr3_aa: ASSPVPGLAGEVSYEQY

v_call: TRBV6-2/TRBV6-3
j_call: TRBJ2-7
d_call: TRBD2
cdr3_aa: ASSYFSGGYEQY

v_call: TRBV10-3
j_call: TRBJ1-3
d_call: TRBD1
cdr3_aa: AIRGQGAGPGNTIY

v_call: TRBV6-5
j_call: TRBJ1-5
d_call: TRBD1
cdr3_aa: ASRGTGGFSQPQH

v_call: TRBV4-3
j_call: TRBJ1-2
d_call: .
cdr3_aa: ASSPGTFGYGYT

v_call: TRBV28
j_call: TRBJ2-5
d_call: TRBD2
cdr3_aa: ASSSGLVGETQY

v_call: TRBV5-1
j_call: TRBJ2-3
d_call: .
cdr3_aa: ASRDSVGDTQY

v_call: TRBV11-2
j_call: TRBJ2-2
d_call: TRBD1
cdr3_aa: ASSLDLWTGRTGELF

v_call: TRBV21-1
j_call: TRBJ2-6
d_call: .
cdr3_aa: ASSKVSGGSGANVLT

v_call: TRBV28
j_call: TRBJ1-1
d_call: .
cdr3_aa: ASSFVSENTEAF

v_call: TRBV27
j_call: TRBJ2-1
d_call: TRBD2
cdr3_aa: ASSLRVAGTSYNEQF

v_call: TRBV7-9
j_call: TRBJ2-7
d_call: .
cdr3_aa: ASSPGAGITSEQY

v_call: TRBV28
j_call: TRBJ1-2
d_call: .
cdr3_aa: ASSLLADGGYT

v_call: TRBV19
j_call: TRBJ2-1
d_call: TRBD1
cdr3_aa: ASISQGEPYNEQF

v_call: TRBV7-3
j_call: TRBJ2-3
d_call: TRBD2
cdr3_aa: ASSLGLAGMLADTQY

v_call: TRBV15
j_call: TRBJ2-3
d_call: TRBD1
cdr3_aa: ATSRTGTGVTDTQY

v_call: TRBV12-3/TRBV12-4
j_call: TRBJ2-7
d_call: .
cdr3_aa: ASSLALFISD

v_call: TRBV2
j_call: TRBJ2-5
d_call: TRBD1
cdr3_aa: ASSELQGAGETQY

v_call: TRBV7-9
j_call: TRBJ1-1
d_call: .
cdr3_aa: ASSPHNTANTEAF

v_call: TRBV9
j_call: TRBJ1-3
d_call: .
cdr3_aa: ASSPLGSGNTIY

v_call: TRBV2
j_call: TRBJ2-5
d_call: TRBD2
cdr3_aa: ASSEPSGETQY

v_call: TRBV14
j_call: TRBJ1-2
d_call: TRBD1
cdr3_aa: ASSQGSGQGISYT

v_call: TRBV5-4
j_call: TRBJ2-3
d_call: .
cdr3_aa: ASSLFGGSDTQY

v_call: TRBV28
j_call: TRBJ1-1
d_call: .
cdr3_aa: ASTPAGFYTEAF

v_call: TRBV27
j_call: TRBJ1-1
d_call: TRBD1
cdr3_aa: ASNSGQTNTEAF